The 15 T cell receptor beta chains below come from one sample, sequenced in a study of PD-1 blockade in classical Hodgkin lymphoma. With no exception, relapse followed autologous stem cell transplantation in all patients, and brentuximab vedotin exposure varied. The method was immunoSEQ multiplex PCR; TCRdb's version includes in-frame clones alone and lacks a portion of them. Of 20,000 to 30,000 clones detected, about four fifths appear once; the ten largest clones hold around 7.7%. The sample here was peripheral blood mononuclear cells (PBMCs), taken before the second cycle of nivolumab. The receptors derive from a human donor with classical Hodgkin lymphoma.

The CDR3, as DNA: TGTGCCACCAGCAGGGGACTAGCGGGGGGTGATTTTTCCTACGAGCAGTACTTC. Its protein is CATSRGLAGGDFSYEQYF. V usage is TRBV15 and J usage is TRBJ2-7; 15 bases align to TRBD2. The CDR3 extends over 18 amino acids. Trimming took 3 bases from V and 1 from J; bases not matched to a gene: 7. Per germline, CDR1 LNHNV and CDR2 YYDKDF (reference sequence).

The V gene is TRBV18, the J gene TRBJ1-1, with a possible D match to TRBD1 (5 bases). The CDR3 length is 13 residues. Trimming removed 6 bases from V and 1 base from J, with 9 bases in between. Looked up from germline, CDR1 is KGHSH and CDR2 is LQKENI. In DNA form, the CDR3 reads TGTGCCAGCTCGCTCGGACAGAACACTGAAGCTTTCTTT. It translates to CASSLGQNTEAFF.

The V call is TRBV21-1, the J call TRBJ2-2; the D call TRBD1 from the table was never checked on the DNA. TRBV21-1 is flagged as a pseudogene. This CDR3 is 22 amino acids long. CDR3 nucleotide sequence: TGTGCCAGCAGCAAAAAAGAGCAGGGCGAGGTGGCTACCCCCCCGAACACCGGGGAGCTGTTTTTT. Translation: CASSKKEQGEVATPPNTGELFF.

The chain recombines TRBV6-5 with TRBJ2-1; D is tentatively TRBD1 or TRBD2 (5 bases each). This CDR3 comprises 13 residues. The V gene's germline CDR1 is MNHEY and CDR2 SVGAGI. The V end was cut by 6 bases, the J end by 10 bases, with 16 bases between. The CDR3 nucleotides read TGTGCCAGCAGGCCGACGACGGGGCAAGAGCAGTTCTTC. This codes for CASRPTTGQEQFF.

DNA of the CDR3: TGTGCCAGCAGCCCCTTATATGGCTACACCTTC. The encoded protein is CASSPLYGYTF. The genes are TRBV7-8 and TRBJ1-2; no firm D call. This CDR3 spans 11 amino acids. Germline CDR1 SGHVS, CDR2 FQNEAQ. V was pared by 5 bases and J by 5 bases, with 6 bases between. The variable domain in full, with the rest retrieved from reference TRBV7-8 and TRBJ1-2, is GAGVSQSPRYKVAKRGQDVALRCDPISGHVSLFWYQQALGQGPEFLTYFQNEAQLDKSGLPSDRFFAERPEGSVSTLKIQRTQQEDSAVYLCASSPLYGYTFGSGTRLTVV.

CDR3 sequence: CASSFSTGSSYNSPLHF. In DNA form, the CDR3 reads TGTGCCAGCAGCTTCTCGACAGGTAGCTCCTATAATTCACCCCTCCACTTT. This rearrangement joins TRBV5-6 to TRBJ1-6, with a possible D match to TRBD1 (6 bases). This CDR3 spans 17 amino acids. In germline, CDR1 is SGHDT, CDR2 YYEEEE. Trimming stripped 2 bases from V and 0 bases from J, with 12 bases between.

In its sample, this clone was seen a few times. The genes are TRBV29-1 and TRBJ2-7; D perhaps matches TRBD2 (5 bases). V lost 0 bases to trimming and J lost 1 base, with 10 bases between them. The germline CDR1 and CDR2 sequences are SQVTM and ANQGSEA. The CDR3 spans 14 residues. The CDR3 is CSVEDTRDSYEQYF. CDR3 DNA sequence: TGCAGCGTTGAAGATACACGGGATTCCTACGAGCAGTACTTC.

With respect to this clone: A read error may produce the germline difference seen at one junction end. The chain couples TRBV7-7 to TRBJ1-1; D is unresolved. The germline V gene has CDR1 SSHAT and CDR2 FNYEAQ (reference sequence). The CDR3 runs 13 residues. CDR3 bases: TGTGCTAGCAGCTTAGGAGAGAACACTGAAGCTTTCTTT. Protein: CASSLGENTEAFF.

The genes are TRBV7-2 and TRBJ1-2; unclear D gene. The CDR3 totals 13 residues. Germline V lookup: CDR1 SGHTA, CDR2 FQGNSA. V was clipped by 5 bases and J by 1 base, with 8 bases between them. As DNA, the CDR3 is TGTGCCAGCAGCCAAGGAGTTAACTATGGCTACACCTTC. Translation: CASSQGVNYGYTF.

The rearrangement links TRBV4-1 to TRBJ1-2; TRBD1 agrees at 7 bases. In germline, CDR1 is MGHRA, CDR2 YSYEKL. The CDR3 is made up of 15 amino acids. V lost 4 bases and J lost 7; bases outside the gene matches: 12. CDR3: CASSRTGGQISGYTF. Written as DNA, the CDR3 is TGCGCCAGCAGCCGGACGGGGGGACAGATCAGTGGCTACACCTTC.

This chain connects TRBV4-1 to TRBJ1-6; D gene unclear. V was clipped by 0 bases and J by 12 bases, with 9 bases between them. The CDR3 runs 13 residues. Germline V CDR1 and CDR2: MGHRA, YSYEKL. The CDR3 is CASSQDRGGPLHF. As DNA, the CDR3 is TGCGCCAGCAGCCAAGATCGCGGTGGACCCCTCCACTTT.

The chain combines TRBV27 with TRBJ2-7; 9 nucleotides match TRBD2. This CDR3 is 16 amino acids long. CDR1 and CDR2 (germline): MNHEY, SMNVEV (reference sequence). Trimming cost V 2 bases and J 5 bases; bases outside gene matches: 10. The CDR3 sequence is CASSLGMGGGANEQYF. Written as DNA, the CDR3 is TGTGCCAGCAGTTTAGGGATGGGCGGGGGGGCGAACGAGCAGTACTTC.

The chain recombines TRBV5-4 with TRBJ2-2; no definite D call. Germline lookup yields CDR1 SGHNT and CDR2 YYREEE (reference sequence). V was pared by 0 bases and J by 1 base, with 4 bases between. The CDR3 loop spans 14 amino acids. The CDR3 DNA sequence: TGTGCCAGCAGCTTGGACAGGAACACCGGGGAGCTGTTTTTT. This translates into CASSLDRNTGELFF.

The V gene is TRBV7-2, the J gene TRBJ1-1; D is unclear. V shed 5 bases and J shed 1 base, with 8 bases lying between them. The V gene's germline CDR1 is SGHTA and CDR2 FQGNSA. This CDR3 region has 13 residues. The CDR3 spells CASSPDPNTEAFF. DNA for the CDR3: TGTGCCAGCAGCCCGGATCCGAACACTGAAGCTTTCTTT.

This clone appeared a few times. The chain couples TRBV11-2 to TRBJ2-2; a weak D match, TRBD1 (6 bases). The ends were cut back, 0 bases at V and 7 bases at J, with 9 bases in the middle. This CDR3 region has 14 residues. Looked up from germline, CDR1 is SGHAT and CDR2 is FQNNGV. CDR3 in amino acids: CASSLDGGHGELFF. CDR3 in DNA: TGTGCCAGCAGCTTAGATGGGGGCCACGGGGAGCTGTTTTTT. The entire variable domain, with the rest obtained from reference TRBV11-2 and TRBJ2-2, is as follows: EAGVAQSPRYKIIEKRQSVAFWCNPISGHATLYWYQQILGQGPKLLIQFQNNGVVDDSQLPKDRFSAERLKGVDSTLKIQPAKLEDSAVYLCASSLDGGHGELFFGEGSRLTVL.